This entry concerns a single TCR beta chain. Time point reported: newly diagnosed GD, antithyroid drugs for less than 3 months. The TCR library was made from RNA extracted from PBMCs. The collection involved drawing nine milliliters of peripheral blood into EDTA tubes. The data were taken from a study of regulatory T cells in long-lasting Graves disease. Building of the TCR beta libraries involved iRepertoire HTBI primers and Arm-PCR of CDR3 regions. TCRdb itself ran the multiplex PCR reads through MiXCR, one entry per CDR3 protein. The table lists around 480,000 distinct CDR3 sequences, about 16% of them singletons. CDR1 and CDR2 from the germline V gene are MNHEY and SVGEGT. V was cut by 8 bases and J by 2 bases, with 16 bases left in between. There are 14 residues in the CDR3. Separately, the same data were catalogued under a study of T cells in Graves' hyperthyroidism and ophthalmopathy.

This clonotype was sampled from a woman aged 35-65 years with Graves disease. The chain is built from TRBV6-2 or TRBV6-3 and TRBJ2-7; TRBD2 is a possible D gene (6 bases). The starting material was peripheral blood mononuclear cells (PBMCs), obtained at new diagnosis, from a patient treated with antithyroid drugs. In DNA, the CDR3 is TGTGCCAGCGACGGGACTCCCACCACCTACGAGCAGTACTTC. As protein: CASDGTPTTYEQYF.